These 26 T cell receptor beta chains were all obtained from the same sample, sequenced in a study of blood T cells in healthy people across ages (dated by TCRdb to between 2015 and 2016). Libraries came from 5' RACE. A second PCR of roughly 7 to 11 cycles was performed with a sample-barcoded 5' primer and a J-beta primer mix. Using fastp trimming at Q25 and MiXCR clonotype assembly, TCRdb reanalyzed the public sequencing data and kept in-frame beta chains. Rows with one shared CDR3 protein collapse into an entry with the most common genes and DNA. The table for this sample lists fewer than 2,000,000 distinct CDR3 sequences; roughly 43% of them were counted only once. More than 20% of the sample rests with the top ten. Sequencing was carried out using blood. These receptors were collected from a human donor in good health.

The chain is built from TRBV9 and TRBJ1-2; TRBD1 matches at 11 bases. V lost 4 bases, J lost 2 bases, and 13 bases stayed unmatched. Germline assignment: CDR1 SGDLS and CDR2 YYNGEE. This CDR3 has 18 amino acids. The CDR3 here is CASSLRDRGVQRNYGYTF. The CDR3, as DNA: TGTGCCAGCAGCCTCCGGGACAGGGGGGTTCAACGCAACTATGGCTACACCTTC.

J is TRBJ1-2 and V is TRBV6-5; 9 bases align to TRBD1. Looked up from germline, CDR1 is MNHEY and CDR2 is SVGAGI. The CDR3 runs 15 residues. The trim removed 6 bases at V and 2 bases at J, leaving 7 bases unmatched. Written as DNA, the CDR3 is TGTGCCAGCAGACACTTGGACAGGGGAAACTATGGCTACACCTTC. This encodes CASRHLDRGNYGYTF.

The chain carries TRBV6-5 and TRBJ2-3; 7 bases are shared with TRBD1. Germline loops: CDR1 MNHEY, CDR2 SVGAGI. This CDR3 has 16 residues. Losses at the gene ends were 6 bases for V and 3 bases for J; bases not matched to a gene: 12. CDR3 nucleotide sequence: TGTGCCAGCAGGAACTCCGGGACAGATTTTACAGATACGCAGTATTTT. Residues: CASRNSGTDFTDTQYF.

Written as DNA, the CDR3 is TGTGCCAGCAGGCAACTAGCGGGGTTAATAAGCGAAGAGACCCAGTACTTC. The encoded protein is CASRQLAGLISEETQYF. This chain uses TRBV6-1 with TRBJ2-5; 10 nucleotides agree with TRBD2. There are 17 residues in the CDR3. Losses at the gene ends were 6 bases for V and 3 bases for J; bases not matched to a gene: 13. The germline gives CDR1 MNHNS, CDR2 SASEGT.

This clonotype was seen once. This chain joins TRBV7-2 and TRBJ2-5, with D possibly being TRBD2 (5 bases). The V end lost 5 bases, the J end lost 5 bases, and 21 bases lay between the germline ends. Germline-derived CDR1 and CDR2 are SGHTA and FQGNSA. This CDR3 has 16 amino acids. This chain's CDR3 is CASSGTLFAGGETQYF. The DNA for the CDR3 is TGTGCCAGCAGCGGTACACTATTTGCGGGTGGGGAGACCCAGTACTTC.

This clonotype was picked up a small number of times. The chain is built from TRBV20-1 and TRBJ2-4; 7 nucleotides line up with TRBD2. The CDR3 has 15 residues. Germline V lookup: CDR1 DFQATT, CDR2 SNEGSKA (reference sequence). The trim removed 0 bases at V and 6 bases at J, leaving 8 bases unmatched. This CDR3 reads CSARDMASGRNIQYF. CDR3 sequence (DNA): TGCAGTGCTAGAGATATGGCTAGCGGTAGAAACATTCAGTACTTC.

The chain couples TRBV20-1 to TRBJ2-7; D remains ambiguous. Germline CDR1 and CDR2: DFQATT and SNEGSKA (reference sequence). There are 13 residues in the CDR3. Between the trimmed V and J ends, which lost 4 bases and 0 bases, there was a span of 10 bases. The CDR3 region is CSATVSGSYEQYF. In DNA, the CDR3 is TGCAGTGCTACCGTCAGTGGCTCCTACGAGCAGTACTTC.

The chain employs TRBV7-2 and TRBJ2-3, with 10 nucleotides matching TRBD1. The CDR3 totals 17 residues. CDR1 and CDR2 from the germline V gene are SGHTA and FQGNSA. V lost 5 bases, J lost 0 bases, and 8 bases stayed unmatched. CDR3 DNA sequence: TGTGCCAGCAGCCGACTTGACAGGGGGCGAAGCACAGATACGCAGTATTTT. Its translation is CASSRLDRGRSTDTQYF. Looking up the rest from reference TRBV7-2 and TRBJ2-3 gives the full variable domain: GAGVSQSPSNKVTEKGKDVELRCDPISGHTALYWYRQSLGQGLEFLIYFQGNSAPDKSGLPSDRFSAERTGGSVSTLTIQRTQQEDSAVYLCASSRLDRGRSTDTQYFGPGTRLTVL.

The rearrangement uses TRBV5-1 and TRBJ1-2; D is uncertain. The CDR3 has 16 residues. Germline V lookup: CDR1 SGHRS, CDR2 YFSETQ. Between the trimmed V and J ends, which lost 0 bases and 1 base, there was a span of 13 bases. The CDR3 DNA reads as TGCGCCAGCAGCTTGGCACCAGCGACTCATAACTATGGCTACACCTTC. It is translated as CASSLAPATHNYGYTF. The full variable domain, with the rest looked up from reference TRBV5-1 and TRBJ1-2, is KAGVTQTPRYLIKTRGQQVTLSCSPISGHRSVSWYQQTPGQGLQFLFEYFSETQRNKGNFPGRFSGRQFSNSRSEMNVSTLELGDSALYLCASSLAPATHNYGYTFGSGTRLTVV.

The V gene is TRBV19, the J gene TRBJ2-1; unclear D gene. CDR3 length: 11 amino acids. V was pared by 7 bases and J by 9 bases, with 10 bases between. Germline CDR1 LNHDA, CDR2 SQIVND (reference sequence). The CDR3 protein is CASNDMAEQFF. The CDR3 DNA follows: TGTGCCAGTAACGACATGGCTGAGCAGTTCTTC.

This clonotype has a count of ten or more. The rearrangement links TRBV12-3 or TRBV12-4 to TRBJ2-1, with 8 bases fitting TRBD1. The CDR3 contains 16 residues. V was pared by 8 bases and J by 7 bases, with 16 bases of the junction left unmatched. The CDR3 bases are TGTGCCAGCGGGGTCCTGGGACAGGCGGCTGGGAATGAGCAGTTCTTC. Protein sequence: CASGVLGQAAGNEQFF.

The chain is built from TRBV20-1 and TRBJ1-4; 10 nucleotides align to TRBD1. Germline CDR1 reads DFQATT; CDR2 reads SNEGSKA (reference sequence). CDR3 length: 15 amino acids. J lost 5 bases, V lost 5 bases, and 8 bases had no gene match. CDR3 in amino acids: CSAQPTGQGNEKLFF. Written as DNA, the CDR3 is TGCAGTGCTCAACCTACGGGACAGGGGAATGAAAAACTGTTTTTT.

Turning to this clonotype: The junction and the germline gene differ at one end; a read error may be behind it. This chain joins TRBV11-3 and TRBJ2-7; TRBD1 aligns across 7 bases. CDR3 size: 14 residues. The germline V gene encodes CDR1 SGHNT and CDR2 YENEEA. As DNA, the CDR3 is TGTGCCAGCAGCCCTTGGACAGGTGTCTACGAGCGGTACTTC. Encoded protein: CASSPWTGVYERYF.

The CDR3 nucleotides are TGTGCCAGCAATTCGGCAGGGGACTGTGGCTACACCTTC. Translation: CASNSAGDCGYTF. The rearrangement links TRBV28 to TRBJ1-2, with D perhaps TRBD1 (6 bases). Trimming cost V 7 bases and J 7 bases, with 16 bases left between them. Germline V gives CDR1 MDHEN, CDR2 SYDVKM. The CDR3 covers 13 residues.

J is TRBJ2-1 and V is TRBV10-3; perhaps TRBD2 as D (6 bases). V was shortened by 2 bases and J by 6 bases, with 11 bases between the two germline ends. The CDR3 runs 14 residues. From germline, CDR1 is ENHRY and CDR2 SYGVKD. CDR3: CAISEGTGGNEQFF. As DNA, the CDR3 is TGTGCCATCAGTGAGGGGACCGGGGGCAATGAGCAGTTCTTC.

This clonotype appeared a few times. One base away lies a much larger clone, so this may be a sequencing read error. The chain has TRBV5-1 and TRBJ2-3; 10 bases map to TRBD2. Germline V gene sequence: CDR1 SGHRS, CDR2 YFSETQ. CDR3 length: 18 residues. The CDR3 region is CTSSLRAGGTRGTDTQYF. The CDR3 nucleotides are TGCACCAGCAGCTTGCGAGCGGGAGGGACAAGGGGCACAGATACGCAGTATTTT.

The chain recombines TRBV6-6 with TRBJ1-4; 7 positions match TRBD1. J was trimmed by 4 bases and V by 2 bases; bases with no gene match: 7. The CDR3 runs 16 residues. Germline CDR1 reads MNHNY; CDR2 reads SVGAGI (reference sequence). The CDR3 region has the DNA TGTGCCAGCAGTTACGATCGCAGGGGGTTTAATGAAAAACTGTTTTTT. This encodes CASSYDRRGFNEKLFF.

This clonotype has a handful of counts. This chain links TRBV7-2 with TRBJ1-4, with 9 bases fitting TRBD1. The CDR3 extends over 17 amino acids. CDR1 SGHTA and CDR2 FQGNSA come from the germline V gene. The V gene end was trimmed by 5 bases and the J gene end by 8 bases; junction bases not matched to a gene: 15. The CDR3 DNA reads TGTGCCAGCAGCCCGGACAGGGGTGCGGTCTTTGGGGAAAAACTGTTTTTT. It specifies CASSPDRGAVFGEKLFF.

This clonotype was detected a few times. The chain carries TRBV7-2 and TRBJ1-1; D is uncertain. Germline V gene data show CDR1 as SGHTA and CDR2 as FQGNSA. Trimming stripped 0 bases from V and 0 bases from J, with 11 bases between. The CDR3 consists of 16 residues. CDR3 residues: CASSLARKPMNTEAFF. For the CDR3, the DNA is TGTGCCAGCAGCTTAGCCAGGAAACCTATGAACACTGAAGCTTTCTTT.

The chain employs TRBV7-2 and TRBJ1-2; the match to TRBD1 covers 8 bases. CDR1 is SGHTA and CDR2 is FQGNSA in the germline V gene. The junction had 9 bases not matched to a gene; V was cut back by 1 base and J by 5 bases. This CDR3 contains 16 residues. The CDR3 spells CASSLGGTGGVYGYTF. In nucleotides, the CDR3 is TGTGCCAGCAGCTTAGGGGGTACAGGGGGTGTGTATGGCTACACCTTC.

This clonotype has just a few counts. The chain recombines TRBV7-9 with TRBJ1-1; D might be TRBD1 (6 bases). The CDR3 covers 13 residues. Trimming took 3 bases from V and 8 from J, leaving 13 bases between them. Per germline, CDR1 SEHNR and CDR2 FQNEAQ (reference sequence). The CDR3 DNA is TGTGCCAGCAGCTTGGTACAGGGCCTCGAAGCTTTCTTT. Translating it yields CASSLVQGLEAFF. Drawing the rest from reference TRBV7-9 and TRBJ1-1, the complete variable domain is DTGVSQNPRHKITKRGQNVTFRCDPISEHNRLYWYRQTLGQGPEFLTYFQNEAQLEKSRLLSDRFSAERPKGSFSTLEIQRTEQGDSAMYLCASSLVQGLEAFFGQGTRLTVV.

This clonotype showed up just a few times. The chain is built from TRBV6-2 or TRBV6-3 and TRBJ2-1, with 12 nucleotides matching TRBD2. This CDR3 has 15 residues. Trimming at V came to 6 bases and at J to 5 bases, leaving 5 bases not matched to a gene. Germline values: CDR1 MNHEY, CDR2 SVGEGT. The CDR3 region has the DNA TGTGCCAGCAGGCCTAGCGGGGGGGCCCACAATGAGCAGTTCTTC. Amino acids: CASRPSGGAHNEQFF.

This clonotype occurred a few times. This chain connects TRBV5-1 to TRBJ2-6, with 7 bases aligning to TRBD1. The CDR3 is made up of 15 amino acids. V was pared by 4 bases and J by 2 bases, with 3 bases of the junction left unmatched. The V gene's germline CDR1 is SGHRS and CDR2 YFSETQ. CDR3 in DNA: TGCGCCAGCAGCACGACAGGGACTGGGGCCAACGTCCTGACTTTC. This translates into CASSTTGTGANVLTF.

The chain joins TRBV6-6 to TRBJ2-1; TRBD1 matches at 9 bases. This CDR3 comprises 15 residues. Germline CDR1 is MNHNY and CDR2 is SVGAGI (reference sequence). Trimming removed 6 bases from V and 7 bases from J; junction bases left unmatched: 10. The CDR3 spells CASRYRDRVWNEQFF. Here the CDR3 DNA reads TGTGCCAGCAGGTACCGGGACAGGGTATGGAATGAGCAGTTCTTC.

The table lists this clonotype with a few counts. The chain uses TRBV7-2 and TRBJ1-1; TRBD1 might be the D (6 bases). The V end lost 2 bases, the J end lost 4 bases, and 23 bases lay between the germline ends. The CDR3 has 18 residues. Germline loops: CDR1 SGHTA, CDR2 FQGNSA. CDR3 residues: CASSLRGIFGGESTEAFF. The CDR3 DNA reads TGTGCCAGCAGCTTAAGGGGTATTTTCGGGGGCGAGAGCACTGAAGCTTTCTTT.

The rearrangement links TRBV7-2 to TRBJ1-2; 9 positions agree with TRBD1. With 5 bases clipped from V and 6 bases from J, the junction kept 13 bases outside the gene matches. Germline V lookup: CDR1 SGHTA, CDR2 FQGNSA. The CDR3 length is 16 residues. The CDR3 coding sequence is TGTGCCAGCAGCGAGGTCGGGACAGGGCCTAGAAATGGCTACACCTTC. Translated: CASSEVGTGPRNGYTF.